Included here is one T cell receptor beta chain sequence, with context. Its antigen is currently not known. No much larger clone is present one base from it, and per-base qualities are unavailable. The record originates from a study of cytomegalovirus exposure and HLA in healthy donors (dated by TCRdb to the late 2010s). About the full investigation: According to a later analysis, the 120 or so validation repertoires were produced on the same platform as the roughly 600 repertoires of the first cohort. Along with the approximately 700-subject first cohort, a separate validation cohort of over a hundred different subjects was used. The study was designed to test whether signatures of past pathogen exposure could be identified by cataloging public T cell receptors. To predict cytomegalovirus infection status, the study brought together high-throughput TCR immunosequencing, statistical association of individual TCRs with disease status, and machine learning. Findings and caveats that apply to the study as a whole: The study listed around 160 TCR beta chains as associated with cytomegalovirus. In both the original and validation cohorts, the classifier was reported to diagnose cytomegalovirus status with high specificity and sensitivity. A few of the identified cytomegalovirus-associated TCR beta chains were confirmed in vitro to be specific for cytomegalovirus antigens. Most TCR sequences were seen in very few donors, while some public TCRs were found in many individuals. According to the authors, the approach could potentially be generalized to other disease states and immunological phenotypes. A later analysis had no HLA typing for the validation cohort, so co-occurrence there was scored across all 120 repertoires. Of the cluster scores, about 94% were above 0 in a later analysis, which found that TCRs clustered in the first cohort also tended to co-occur in the 120 validation repertoires.

The donors belonged to the validation cohort of about 120 subjects, which was separate from the roughly 700-subject first cohort. Reading from cysteine to phenylalanine, the CDR3 counts 14 amino acids. The read is trimmed to its CDR3 DNA, 42 bases read in frame from base 1. According to the germline V gene (reference sequence), CDR1 reads SGHNT and CDR2 reads YYREEE. After removal of 4 bases from V and 0 bases from J, the junction retains 3 bases not matched to a gene. Receptor amplification or capture employed the immunoSEQ multiplex PCR assay. As for the original processing: A statistical classification framework was built to diagnose cytomegalovirus status from the catalog of TCR beta chain sequences. This is the immuneACCESS table as TCRdb keeps it, with only in-frame sequences that have V and J called. A part of the clones is gone; compared with another copy, unresolved V genes explain less than half, and the rest is unexplained. Clone size and V and J calls were adopted from that table, with D and trimming inferred from the DNA. This sample holds approximately 99,000 clones; almost 96% were observed only once. 0.67% of the sample belongs to the ten largest clones.

This receptor was identified in a woman aged 18-29 years in good health and CMV-seronegative. The sequenced material came from PBMCs. Recombination connected TRBV5-4 to TRBJ1-1, with 7 central nucleotides matching TRBD1. The base sequence is TGTGCCAGCAGCGTGGGACAGCTGAACACTGAAGCTTTCTTT. Its amino acids are CASSVGQLNTEAFF.